This TCR beta chain was recorded in a study of cytomegalovirus exposure and HLA in healthy donors. General study findings and limits: When analyzed later, a missense DCLRE1C variant was found to be linked to TCR beta V- and J-gene trimming. A later analysis showed HLA-associated TCR beta chains outstripping equally common others in clonal expansion. In an earlier analysis, about 87% or about 30%: the productive usage of most TCR beta V segments.

The V and J ends lost 4 bases and 4 bases, in that order; junction bases with no gene match: 8. The CDR3 is 16 residues long. The germline V gene encodes CDR1 SGHTA and CDR2 FQGTGA. Regarding this clone: The antigen is unknown.

The study ran its PCR with 60 Vbeta and 13 Jbeta primers. Sequencing was performed with immunoSEQ multiplex PCR; in TCRdb, only in-frame clones are kept and a portion is missing. Among about 170,000 clones listed, roughly 70% were seen once. This chain uses TRBV7-3 with TRBJ2-3; 10 bases agree with TRBD2. What was sequenced was PBMCs. This clonotype was sampled from a man aged 40-49 years in good health and CMV-seropositive. The CDR3 reads CASSSPPSGGADTQYF. The DNA of the CDR3 is TGTGCCAGCAGCTCCCCCCCTAGCGGGGGCGCAGATACGCAGTATTTT. The full variable domain, with the rest looked up from reference TRBV7-3 and TRBJ2-3, is GAGVSQTPSNKVTEKGKYVELRCDPISGHTALYWYRQSLGQGPEFLIYFQGTGAADDSGLPNDRFFAVRPEGSVSTLKIQRTERGDSAVYLCASSSPPSGGADTQYFGPGTRLTVL.